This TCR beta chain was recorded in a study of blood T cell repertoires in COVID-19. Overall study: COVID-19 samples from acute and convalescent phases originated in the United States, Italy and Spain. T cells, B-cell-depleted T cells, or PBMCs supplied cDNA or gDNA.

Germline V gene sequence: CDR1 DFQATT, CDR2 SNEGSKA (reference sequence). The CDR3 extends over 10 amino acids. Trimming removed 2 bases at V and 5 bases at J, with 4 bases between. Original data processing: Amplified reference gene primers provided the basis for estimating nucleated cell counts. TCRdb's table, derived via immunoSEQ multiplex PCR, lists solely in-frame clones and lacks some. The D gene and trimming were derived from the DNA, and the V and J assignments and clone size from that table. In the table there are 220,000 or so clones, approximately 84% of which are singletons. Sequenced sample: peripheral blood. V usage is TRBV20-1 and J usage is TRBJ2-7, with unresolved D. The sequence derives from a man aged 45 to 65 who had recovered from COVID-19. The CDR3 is CSARRDEQYF. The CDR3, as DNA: TGCAGTGCTAGACGGGACGAGCAGTACTTC.